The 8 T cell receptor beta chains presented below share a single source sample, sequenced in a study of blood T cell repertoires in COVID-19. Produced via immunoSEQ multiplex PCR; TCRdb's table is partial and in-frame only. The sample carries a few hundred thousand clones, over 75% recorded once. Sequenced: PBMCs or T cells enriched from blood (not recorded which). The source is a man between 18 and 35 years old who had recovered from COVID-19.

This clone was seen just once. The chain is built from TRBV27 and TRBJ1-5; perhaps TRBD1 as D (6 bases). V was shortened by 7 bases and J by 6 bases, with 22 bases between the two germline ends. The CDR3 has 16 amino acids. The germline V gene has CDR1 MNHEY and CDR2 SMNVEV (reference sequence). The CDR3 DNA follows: TGTGCCAGCACCCCCCGCTATGGGGGGGCCGGTCAGCCCCAGCATTTT. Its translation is CASTPRYGGAGQPQHF.

The CDR3 region is CVRSLVGARVAYNSPLHF. Written as DNA, the CDR3 is TGTGTCAGAAGCTTAGTCGGAGCCAGGGTCGCCTATAATTCACCCCTCCACTTT. V gene TRBV7-5 combines with J gene TRBJ1-6; the DNA was not used to check the table's D call, TRBD1. TRBV7-5 constitutes a pseudogene. The CDR3 is made up of 18 amino acids.

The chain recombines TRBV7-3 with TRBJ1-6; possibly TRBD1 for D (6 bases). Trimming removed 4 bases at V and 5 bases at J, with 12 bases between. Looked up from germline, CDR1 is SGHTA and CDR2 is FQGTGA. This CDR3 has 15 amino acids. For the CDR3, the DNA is TGTGCCAGCAGCTCATCAGGGGCCCATAATTCACCCCTCCACTTT. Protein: CASSSSGAHNSPLHF.

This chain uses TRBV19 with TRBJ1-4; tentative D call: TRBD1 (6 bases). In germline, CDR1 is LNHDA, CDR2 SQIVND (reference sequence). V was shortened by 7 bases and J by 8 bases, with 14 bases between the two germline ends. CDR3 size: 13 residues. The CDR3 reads CASTGQGREKLFF. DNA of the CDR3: TGTGCCAGTACTGGTCAGGGGCGAGAAAAACTGTTTTTT.

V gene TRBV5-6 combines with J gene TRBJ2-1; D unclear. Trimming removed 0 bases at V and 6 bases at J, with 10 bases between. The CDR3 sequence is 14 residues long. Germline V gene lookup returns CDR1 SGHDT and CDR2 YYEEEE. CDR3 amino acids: CASSLGGDLNEQFF. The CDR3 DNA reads TGTGCCAGCAGCTTGGGAGGAGATCTCAATGAGCAGTTCTTC.

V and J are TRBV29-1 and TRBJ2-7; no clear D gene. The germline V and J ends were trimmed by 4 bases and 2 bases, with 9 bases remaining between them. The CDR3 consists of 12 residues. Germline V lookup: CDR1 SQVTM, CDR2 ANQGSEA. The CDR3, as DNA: TGCAGCGTTGGGCAGAAAACCTACGAGCAGTACTTC. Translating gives CSVGQKTYEQYF.

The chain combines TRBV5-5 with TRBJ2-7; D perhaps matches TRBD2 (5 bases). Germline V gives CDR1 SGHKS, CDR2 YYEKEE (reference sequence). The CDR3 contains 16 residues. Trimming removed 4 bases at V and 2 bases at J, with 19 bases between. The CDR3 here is CASSRRGEQWTYEQYF. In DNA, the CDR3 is TGTGCCAGCAGCCGCCGGGGTGAGCAGTGGACCTACGAGCAGTACTTC.

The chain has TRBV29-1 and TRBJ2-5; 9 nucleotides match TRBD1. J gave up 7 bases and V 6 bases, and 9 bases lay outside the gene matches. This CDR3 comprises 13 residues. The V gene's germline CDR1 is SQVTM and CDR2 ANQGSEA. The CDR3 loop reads CSVETGGVGTQYF. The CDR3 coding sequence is TGCAGCGTAGAGACAGGGGGGGTTGGGACCCAGTACTTC. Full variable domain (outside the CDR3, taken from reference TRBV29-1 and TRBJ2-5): SAVISQKPSRDICQRGTSLTIQCQVDSQVTMMFWYRQQPGQSLTLIATANQGSEATYESGFVIDKFPISRPNLTFSTLTVSNMSPEDSSIYLCSVETGGVGTQYFGPGTRLLVL.